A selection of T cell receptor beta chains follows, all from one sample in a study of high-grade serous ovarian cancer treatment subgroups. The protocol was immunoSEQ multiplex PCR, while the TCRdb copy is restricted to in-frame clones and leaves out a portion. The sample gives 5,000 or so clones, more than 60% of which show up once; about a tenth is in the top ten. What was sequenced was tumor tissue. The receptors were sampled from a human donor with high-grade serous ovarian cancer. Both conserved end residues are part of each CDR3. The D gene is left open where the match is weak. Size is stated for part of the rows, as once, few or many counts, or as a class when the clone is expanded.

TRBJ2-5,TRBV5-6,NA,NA,TGTGCCAGCAGCCTGAGGTGGCACGCATTCCTTTGGGAGACCCAGTACTTC,CASSLRWHAFLWETQYF
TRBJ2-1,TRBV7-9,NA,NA,TGTGCCAGCAGCCCGTTTTCAGGTCTTGAAGGTGATGAGCAGTTCTTC,CASSPFSGLEGDEQFF
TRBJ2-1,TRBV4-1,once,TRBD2,TGCGCCAGCAGCCATACTAGCGGGAAAAATGAGCAGTTCTTC,CASSHTSGKNEQFF
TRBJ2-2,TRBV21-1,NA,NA,TGTGCCAGCAGCAAAGACCGCTTACTAGCGGGAAACACCGGGGAGCTGTTTTTT,CASSKDRLLAGNTGELFF
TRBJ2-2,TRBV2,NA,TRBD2,TGTGCCAGCATGGGCGGGAGCCGGACCGGGGAGCTGTTTTTT,CASMGGSRTGELFF
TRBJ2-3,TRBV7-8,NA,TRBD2,TGTGCCAGCAGCTTAGCGACTAGCGGGGAGCTGGGAGATACGCAGTATTTT,CASSLATSGELGDTQYF
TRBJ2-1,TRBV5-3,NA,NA,TGTGCCAGAAGCTTGGTGCGTATCTACAATGAGCAGTTCTTC,CARSLVRIYNEQFF
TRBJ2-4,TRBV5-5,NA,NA,TGTGCCAGCAGCTTCGACGGGAAAAACATTCAGTACTTC,CASSFDGKNIQYF
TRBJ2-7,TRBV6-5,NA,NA,TGTGCCAGCAGTTATACTAGCAACTACGAGCAGTACTTC,CASSYTSNYEQYF
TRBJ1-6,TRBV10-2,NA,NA,TGCGCCAGCAGCCAAGGGGGAGAAATTTCACCCCTCCACTTT,CASSQGGEISPLHF
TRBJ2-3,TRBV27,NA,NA,TGTGCCAGCAGTTTCGGCGGCAGTTCTCGCACAGATACGCAGTATTTT,CASSFGGSSRTDTQYF
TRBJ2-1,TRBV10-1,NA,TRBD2,TGCGCCAGCAGTGAAGTAAGCGGGAGTAACAATGAGCAGTTCTTC,CASSEVSGSNNEQFF
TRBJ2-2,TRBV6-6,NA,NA,TGTGCCAGCAGAGCCAGGGGGGCGGCCGGGGAGCTGTTTTTT,CASRARGAAGELFF
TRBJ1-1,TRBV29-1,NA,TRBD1,TGCAGCGCCGGGGACAGGGGCCCGAACACTAAAGCTTTCTTT,CSAGDRGPNTKAFF
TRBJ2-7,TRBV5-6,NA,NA,TGTGCCAGCAGCTTATTCCCGCAGGAGAGTAATAAGCAGTACTTC,CASSLFPQESNKQYF
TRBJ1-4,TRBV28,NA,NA,TGTGCCAGCAGGAGAGGGGGGGGCGTTAATGAAAAACTGTTTTTT,CASRRGGGVNEKLFF
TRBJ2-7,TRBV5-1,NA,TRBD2,TGCGCCAGCAGCCGACCCCCGGGAGGGAGCTCCTACGAGCAGTACTTC,CASSRPPGGSSYEQYF
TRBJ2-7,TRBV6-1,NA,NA,TGTGCCAGCCGAAGACAGGACTACGAGCAGTACTTC,CASRRQDYEQYF
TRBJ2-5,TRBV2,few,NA,TGTGCCAGCAGTGAAGGAGGTAGAACAGAGACCCAGTACTTC,CASSEGGRTETQYF
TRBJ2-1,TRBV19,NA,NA,TGTGCCAGTAGTTCTGAGGGGGAGAGGGGGAGAAATGAGCAGTTCTTC,CASSSEGERGRNEQFF
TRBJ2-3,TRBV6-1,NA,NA,TGTGCCAGCAGTGAGATTTTTGGAGATACGCAGTATTTT,CASSEIFGDTQYF
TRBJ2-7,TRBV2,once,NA,TGTGCCAGCGTCGCGGGGTACGAGCAGTACTTC,CASVAGYEQYF